The 16 T cell receptor beta chains in this list originate from one sample, sequenced in a study of T cell responses to AZD1222 COVID-19 vaccine. Data came from immunoSEQ multiplex PCR; TCRdb stores just in-frame clones and leaves some out. The data show more than 100,000 clones, roughly 84% seen once. The sequences come from peripheral blood, collected on day 0 of AZD1222 vaccination. The receptors originated from an adult in good health.

The chain employs TRBV2 and TRBJ1-3, with 10 bases matching TRBD1. With 4 bases clipped from V and 3 bases from J, the junction kept 3 bases outside the gene matches. The CDR3 runs 15 residues. Germline V lookup: CDR1 SNHLY, CDR2 FYNNEI. The CDR3 here is CASSGDRGIGNTIYF. The CDR3 nucleotides read TGTGCCAGCAGTGGGGACAGGGGCATTGGAAACACCATATATTTT.

V is TRBV19 and J is TRBJ1-4, with D maybe TRBD1 (6 bases). Germline-derived CDR1 and CDR2 are LNHDA and SQIVND (reference sequence). V lost 6 bases, J lost 0 bases, and 17 bases lay in between. This CDR3 has 17 residues. CDR3 DNA: TGTGCCAGTAGGTCCGCAGGGGACCTCCCAACTAATGAAAAACTGTTTTTT. Residues: CASRSAGDLPTNEKLFF.

V gene TRBV3-1 (or the pseudogene TRBV3-2) combines with J gene TRBJ2-2; D is possibly TRBD1 (6 bases). The germline V gene has CDR1 LGHDT and CDR2 YNNKEL (reference sequence). The CDR3 sequence is 16 residues long. V lost 4 bases to trimming and J lost 0 bases, with 12 bases between them. Here the CDR3 reads CASSPPRTANTGELFF. DNA for the CDR3: TGTGCCAGCAGCCCACCTAGGACAGCGAACACCGGGGAGCTGTTTTTT.

The chain couples TRBV6-5 to TRBJ1-2; possible D gene TRBD1, 5 bases. This CDR3 region has 14 residues. Trimming cost V 0 bases and J 7 bases, with 12 bases left between them. Germline-derived CDR1 and CDR2 are MNHEY and SVGAGI. The CDR3 protein is CASSYSAGRGGYTF. As DNA, the CDR3 is TGTGCCAGCAGTTACTCGGCAGGGCGGGGTGGCTACACCTTC.

This clone appeared a single time. This chain connects TRBV4-2 to TRBJ2-3, with 11 bases identical to TRBD2. The CDR3 length is 18 residues. The V and J ends lost 2 bases and 0 bases, in that order; junction bases with no gene match: 7. The germline gives CDR1 LGHNA, CDR2 YNFKEQ. CDR3 in amino acids: CASSQQGTSGLSTDTQYF. The CDR3 coding sequence is TGTGCCAGCAGCCAACAAGGGACTAGCGGACTGAGCACAGATACGCAGTATTTT.

The chain carries TRBV5-1 and TRBJ2-5; TRBD2 agrees at 12 bases. V was clipped by 4 bases and J by 5 bases; unmatched bases: 9. This CDR3 has 16 residues. Looked up from germline, CDR1 is SGHRS and CDR2 is YFSETQ. The CDR3 reads CASSDRTSGEWETQYF. The CDR3 DNA reads TGCGCCAGCAGCGACCGGACTAGCGGGGAATGGGAGACCCAGTACTTC.

The chain is built from TRBV11-2 and TRBJ1-4; D might be TRBD1 (6 bases). From germline, CDR1 is SGHAT and CDR2 FQNNGV. Trimming took off 5 bases at V and 7 bases at J, with 20 bases between the two ends. The CDR3 is made up of 16 amino acids. For the CDR3, the DNA is TGTGCCAGCAGCCCACGAATCGGGGGGGCAGGTGAAAAACTGTTTTTT. This gives the protein CASSPRIGGAGEKLFF.

This chain uses TRBV5-4 with TRBJ2-1; D not resolved. The CDR3 is 13 amino acids. CDR1 is SGHNT, CDR2 YYREEE, per germline (reference sequence). Trimming cost V 2 bases and J 5 bases, with 8 bases left between them. CDR3 sequence (DNA): TGTGCCAGCAGCTTCGGACCTCACAATGAGCAGTTCTTC. This sequence encodes CASSFGPHNEQFF. The full variable domain, with the rest looked up from reference TRBV5-4 and TRBJ2-1, is ETGVTQSPTHLIKTRGQQVTLRCSSQSGHNTVSWYQQALGQGPQFIFQYYREEENGRGNFPPRFSGLQFPNYSSELNVNALELDDSALYLCASSFGPHNEQFFGPGTRLTVL.

The chain's CDR3 is CASTHSADTEAFF. The CDR3 DNA sequence: TGTGCCAGCACCCATTCAGCGGACACTGAAGCTTTCTTT. The chain carries TRBV5-4 and TRBJ1-1, with D unresolved. Germline CDR1 reads SGHNT; CDR2 reads YYREEE (reference sequence). The CDR3 contains 13 residues. Trimming removed 6 bases at V and 3 bases at J, with 12 bases between.

The chain employs TRBV5-1 and TRBJ2-5; tentatively, D is TRBD2 (6 bases). Trimming left V 4 bases short and J 5 bases short, with 15 bases between. The CDR3 totals 14 residues. Looked up from germline, CDR1 is SGHRS and CDR2 is YFSETQ. The CDR3 spells CASSPPGVHETQYF. CDR3 nucleotides: TGCGCCAGCAGCCCCCCGGGGGTGCATGAGACCCAGTACTTC.

The rearrangement joins TRBV4-1 to TRBJ2-1; D gene ambiguous. The V gene lost 0 bases and the J gene lost 4 bases, with 7 bases spanning the gap. Germline V gene data show CDR1 as MGHRA and CDR2 as YSYEKL. The CDR3 covers 14 residues. The DNA for the CDR3 is TGCGCCAGCAGCCAAGATATCGAATACAATGAGCAGTTCTTC. It translates to CASSQDIEYNEQFF.

The rearrangement links TRBV5-1 to TRBJ2-3; D ambiguous. This CDR3 contains 16 residues. V was shortened by 7 bases and J by 2 bases, with 20 bases between the two germline ends. Germline V CDR1 and CDR2: SGHRS, YFSETQ. This CDR3 is CASSPVERHLTDTQYF. The CDR3 nucleotides are TGCGCCAGCTCCCCTGTGGAGCGCCACCTCACAGATACGCAGTATTTT.

This clone has only one observation. The chain couples TRBV5-1 to TRBJ1-6; D remains unclear. Per the germline V gene, CDR1 is SGHRS and CDR2 is YFSETQ. This CDR3 has 17 amino acids. The V and J ends lost 3 bases and 1 base respectively, with 14 bases between them. In DNA form, the CDR3 reads TGCGCCAGCAGCTCGAAAACCGGGAGGTCCTATAATTCACCCCTCCACTTT. The encoded protein is CASSSKTGRSYNSPLHF.

Only one count was recorded for this clone. CDR3 loop: CASSWGQAGGYTF. CDR3 DNA: TGTGCCAGCAGTTGGGGACAGGCGGGGGGCTACACCTTC. The rearrangement links TRBV27 to TRBJ1-2; TRBD1 aligns across 8 bases. There are 13 residues in the CDR3. CDR1 is MNHEY, CDR2 SMNVEV, per germline (reference sequence). V gave up 4 bases and J gave up 8 bases; unmatched junction bases: 6.

The V and J genes are TRBV9 and TRBJ2-3; D may be TRBD2 (6 bases). Looked up from germline, CDR1 is SGDLS and CDR2 is YYNGEE. The CDR3 is 15 residues long. Trimming stripped 3 bases from V and 4 bases from J, with 15 bases between. CDR3 residues: CASSAGGEHADTQYF. The CDR3 DNA reads as TGTGCCAGCAGCGCCGGAGGGGAGCACGCAGATACGCAGTATTTT. Drawing the rest from reference TRBV9 and TRBJ2-3, the complete variable domain is DSGVTQTPKHLITATGQRVTLRCSPRSGDLSVYWYQQSLDQGLQFLIQYYNGEERAKGNILERFSAQQFPDLHSELNLSSLELGDSALYFCASSAGGEHADTQYFGPGTRLTVL.

This chain uses TRBV6-5 with TRBJ1-1; no reliable D call. Germline V gene lookup returns CDR1 MNHEY and CDR2 SVGAGI. This CDR3 region has 13 residues. Trimming removed 2 bases at V and 6 bases at J, with 10 bases between. The CDR3 region is CASSYESGAEAFF. For the CDR3, the DNA is TGTGCCAGCAGTTACGAATCAGGAGCTGAAGCTTTCTTT.